Following are 10 T cell receptor beta chains from one sample sequenced in a study of blood T cell repertoires in COVID-19. The protocol was immunoSEQ multiplex PCR, while the TCRdb copy is restricted to in-frame clones and leaves out a portion. Among about 200,000 clones, 85% to 90% were seen once, and the ten largest hold around 1.5%. The sample comprised peripheral blood. The receptors were gathered from a man aged 18-30 years with active or convalescent COVID-19.

The chain has TRBV9 and TRBJ1-3, with 8 nucleotides matching TRBD1. There are 21 residues in the CDR3. The germline V gene encodes CDR1 SGDLS and CDR2 YYNGEE. Trimming at V came to 0 bases and at J to 3 bases, leaving 20 bases not matched to a gene. CDR3 sequence: CASSVGRGGDRLSYLGNTIYF. The DNA of the CDR3 is TGTGCCAGCAGCGTAGGAAGAGGAGGGGACAGGCTTTCCTATCTTGGAAACACCATATATTTT.

The CDR3 loop is CASSEGWTRGYNEQFF. The CDR3 DNA sequence: TGTGCCAGCAGTGAAGGGTGGACTAGAGGCTACAATGAGCAGTTCTTC. The V call is TRBV6-1, the J call TRBJ2-1; 7 bases map to TRBD2. The germline V gene encodes CDR1 MNHNS and CDR2 SASEGT. V lost 1 base, J lost 3 bases, and 6 bases stayed unmatched. This CDR3 spans 16 amino acids.

This chain connects TRBV7-2 to TRBJ2-7; 8 positions agree with TRBD1. With 2 bases clipped from V and 3 bases from J, the junction kept 6 bases outside the gene matches. In germline, CDR1 is SGHTA, CDR2 FQGNSA. This CDR3 is built from 15 residues. CDR3 in amino acids: CASSLRGTGNYEQYF. CDR3 DNA: TGTGCCAGCAGCTTAAGAGGGACAGGCAACTACGAGCAGTACTTC.

The chain has TRBV15 and TRBJ2-1, with TRBD2 as a possible D gene (6 bases). CDR1 LNHNV and CDR2 YYDKDF come from the germline V gene (reference sequence). The CDR3 runs to 19 residues. V was shortened by 0 bases and J by 5 bases, with 23 bases between the two germline ends. The CDR3 DNA reads TGTGCCACCAGCAGAGATCGCCTCTCTATGGGGCAGCGGGACAATGAGCAGTTCTTC. It translates to CATSRDRLSMGQRDNEQFF. The full variable domain, its missing parts supplied by reference TRBV15 and TRBJ2-1, is DAMVIQNPRYQVTQFGKPVTLSCSQTLNHNVMYWYQQKSSQAPKLLFHYYDKDFNNEADTPDNFQSRRPNTSFCFLDIRSPGLGDTAMYLCATSRDRLSMGQRDNEQFFGPGTRLTVL.

This chain connects TRBV5-1 to TRBJ2-7; 9 bases fit TRBD2. CDR1 and CDR2 (germline): SGHRS, YFSETQ. This CDR3 contains 15 residues. The ends lost 3 bases at V and 6 bases at J; junction bases unmatched: 10. The CDR3 loop is CASSSGGRAHREQYF. CDR3 bases: TGCGCCAGCAGCTCGGGCGGGAGGGCCCACCGCGAGCAGTACTTC.

Worth noting for this clone: At one end, the junction sequence differs from germline, possibly due to a read error. The V gene is TRBV18, the J gene TRBJ1-4, with 7 bases aligning to TRBD1. Germline V gives CDR1 KGHSH, CDR2 LQKENI. The CDR3 runs 14 residues. CDR3 sequence reads: CASSPQGTNEKLFF. The DNA of the CDR3 is TGTGCCAGCTCGCCACAGGGGACTAATGAAAAACTGTTTTTT.

The chain's CDR3 is CASSFDSQGYEKLFF. In DNA form, the CDR3 reads TGTGCCAGTAGTTTTGACTCCCAGGGCTATGAAAAACTGTTTTTT. V is TRBV19 and J is TRBJ1-4; tentatively, D is TRBD1 (5 bases). This CDR3 is built from 15 residues. V was shortened by 5 bases and J by 6 bases, with 16 bases between the two germline ends. Germline V gene data show CDR1 as LNHDA and CDR2 as SQIVND (reference sequence). Full variable domain (remainder filled in from reference TRBV19 and TRBJ1-4): DGGITQSPKYLFRKEGQNVTLSCEQNLNHDAMYWYRQDPGQGLRLIYYSQIVNDFQKGDIAEGYSVSREKKESFPLTVTSAQKNPTAFYLCASSFDSQGYEKLFFGSGTQLSVL.

This clone was detected once. The chain couples TRBV29-1 to TRBJ2-1, with 7 bases aligning to TRBD2. This CDR3 contains 14 residues. J lost 4 bases, V lost 3 bases, and 6 bases had no gene match. Germline CDR1 and CDR2: SQVTM and ANQGSEA. As DNA, the CDR3 is TGCAGCGTTGACTCTAGCGGCCTTTACAATGAGCAGTTCTTC. Translation: CSVDSSGLYNEQFF.

This sequence joins TRBV29-1 and TRBJ2-7; D perhaps matches TRBD2 (5 bases). The V and J ends lost 2 bases and 7 bases respectively, with 18 bases between them. This CDR3 is 14 amino acids long. Germline V gene lookup returns CDR1 SQVTM and CDR2 ANQGSEA. CDR3 sequence: CSVESGSRGVEQYF. CDR3 in DNA: TGCAGCGTTGAATCGGGGAGCCGGGGAGTTGAGCAGTACTTC.

This clone was found once. The chain employs TRBV4-2 and TRBJ2-1, with 7 bases identical to TRBD2. Germline V gene sequence: CDR1 LGHNA, CDR2 YNFKEQ. Trimming at V came to 0 bases and at J to 7 bases, leaving 9 bases not matched to a gene. The CDR3 has 16 residues. CDR3 bases: TGTGCCAGCAGCCAAGATCAGGCTAGCGGAGGGAATGAGCAGTTCTTC. The encoded protein is CASSQDQASGGNEQFF.